This is a list of T cell receptor beta chains from one sample in a study of patients and donors after allogeneic stem cell transplantation. Each CDR3 protein gets one entry after TCRdb re-called the RT-PCR reads with MiXCR. The table lists 70,000 to 75,000 distinct CDR3 sequences, around a quarter of them singletons. The sample comprised blood, either unsorted or a sorted T cell fraction (not recorded which). The receptors derive from a human donor who was either an allogeneic HSCT recipient or a stem cell or donor lymphocyte infusion donor (not recorded which). It is not recorded whose cells these are; they may come from a transplant donor. Each CDR3 is given with its conserved first and last residue. The D gene is left open where the match is weak. The size entry is marked missing in some rows and otherwise reads once, few, many or a size class.

clone size: .
J gene: TRBJ2-1
V gene: TRBV24-1
D gene: .
CDR3 protein: CATSESGLYNEQFF
CDR3 DNA: TGTGCCACCAGTGAATCAGGACTCTACAATGAGCAGTTCTTC

clone size: few
J gene: TRBJ2-5
V gene: TRBV12-3/TRBV12-4
D gene: .
CDR3 protein: CASSLWGETQYF
CDR3 DNA: TGTGCCAGCAGTTTGTGGGGAGAGACCCAGTACTTC

clone size: few
J gene: TRBJ2-1
V gene: TRBV20-1
D gene: .
CDR3 protein: CSARGSPYSINEQFF
CDR3 DNA: TGCAGTGCTAGAGGCTCGCCGTATAGCATCAATGAGCAGTTCTTC

clone size: few
J gene: TRBJ1-1
V gene: TRBV5-1
D gene: TRBD1
CDR3 protein: CASRFLGQAVGKGMNTEAFF
CDR3 DNA: TGCGCCAGCAGATTCCTCGGACAGGCGGTGGGTAAAGGCATGAACACTGAAGCTTTCTTT

clone size: few
J gene: TRBJ2-2
V gene: TRBV5-5
D gene: TRBD1
CDR3 protein: CASSLSGTVNTGELFF
CDR3 DNA: TGTGCCAGCAGCTTATCCGGGACAGTCAACACCGGGGAGCTGTTTTTT

clone size: few
J gene: TRBJ2-3
V gene: TRBV10-3
D gene: .
CDR3 protein: CAISVWGDSTDTQYF
CDR3 DNA: TGTGCCATCAGTGTCTGGGGGGACAGCACAGATACGCAGTATTTT

clone size: few
J gene: TRBJ1-2
V gene: TRBV12-3/TRBV12-4
D gene: .
CDR3 protein: CASSFWPDSYGYTF
CDR3 DNA: TGTGCCAGCAGTTTTTGGCCGGACAGCTATGGCTACACCTTC

clone size: few
J gene: TRBJ1-2
V gene: TRBV11-2
D gene: .
CDR3 protein: CASSLGEPGYTF
CDR3 DNA: TGTGCCAGCAGCTTAGGGGAACCGGGCTACACCTTC

clone size: few
J gene: TRBJ1-1
V gene: TRBV20-1
D gene: TRBD1
CDR3 protein: CSAPGQQNTEAFF
CDR3 DNA: TGCAGTGCCCCGGGACAGCAGAACACTGAAGCTTTCTTT

clone size: few
J gene: TRBJ1-4
V gene: TRBV20-1
D gene: .
CDR3 protein: CSARDRRGEKLFF
CDR3 DNA: TGCAGTGCTAGAGATCGCAGAGGTGAAAAGCTGTTTTTT

clone size: few
J gene: TRBJ2-7
V gene: TRBV20-1
D gene: .
CDR3 protein: CSARDIRADYEQYF
CDR3 DNA: TGCAGTGCTAGAGATATCAGGGCGGACTACGAGCAGTACTTC

clone size: .
J gene: TRBJ2-5
V gene: TRBV5-1
D gene: .
CDR3 protein: CASSLGDQETQYF
CDR3 DNA: TGCGCCAGCAGCTTGGGGGACCAAGAGACCCAGTACTTC

clone size: .
J gene: TRBJ1-6
V gene: TRBV3-1
D gene: .
CDR3 protein: CASSQAPPGSPLHF
CDR3 DNA: TGTGCCAGCAGCCAAGCCCCGCCCGGATCACCCCTCCACTTT

clone size: few
J gene: TRBJ1-6
V gene: TRBV7-9
D gene: TRBD1
CDR3 protein: CASSLQQGIISPLHF
CDR3 DNA: TGTGCCAGCAGCCTCCAACAGGGGATAATTTCACCCCTCCACTTT

clone size: few
J gene: TRBJ1-1
V gene: TRBV12-5
D gene: .
CDR3 protein: CASGLVGTEAFF
CDR3 DNA: TGTGCTAGTGGTTTGGTCGGGACTGAAGCTTTCTTT

clone size: .
J gene: TRBJ2-2
V gene: TRBV11-3
D gene: .
CDR3 protein: CASSLGVGTQITGELFF
CDR3 DNA: TGTGCCAGCAGCTTAGGGGTGGGGACTCAAATCACCGGGGAGCTGTTTTTT

clone size: few
J gene: TRBJ2-7
V gene: TRBV10-3
D gene: .
CDR3 protein: CAISDSIYEQYF
CDR3 DNA: TGTGCCATCAGTGATTCGATATACGAGCAGTACTTC

clone size: .
J gene: TRBJ1-5
V gene: TRBV24-1
D gene: TRBD1
CDR3 protein: CAPPEDRGRFVNQPQHF
CDR3 DNA: TGTGCCCCCCCCGAGGACAGGGGGCGATTTGTCAATCAGCCCCAGCATTTT

clone size: once
J gene: TRBJ2-3
V gene: TRBV9
D gene: .
CDR3 protein: CASSVEGGSTDTQYF
CDR3 DNA: TGTGCCAGCAGCGTAGAGGGCGGGAGCACAGATACGCAGTATTTT

clone size: .
J gene: TRBJ1-1
V gene: TRBV2
D gene: .
CDR3 protein: CASSSRQAMNTEAFF
CDR3 DNA: TGTGCCAGCAGTTCAAGACAGGCCATGAACACTGAAGCTTTCTTT

clone size: few
J gene: TRBJ1-1
V gene: TRBV7-9
D gene: TRBD1
CDR3 protein: CASSLAGTVEAFF
CDR3 DNA: TGTGCCAGCAGCTTAGCCGGGACAGTTGAAGCTTTCTTT

clone size: few
J gene: TRBJ2-5
V gene: TRBV27
D gene: .
CDR3 protein: CASSLQGMETQYF
CDR3 DNA: TGTGCCAGCAGCTTACAGGGTATGGAGACCCAGTACTTC

clone size: .
J gene: TRBJ2-3
V gene: TRBV21-1
D gene: .
CDR3 protein: CASSLTGAIVSTDTQYF
CDR3 DNA: TGTGCCAGCAGCTTGACAGGGGCGATAGTTAGCACAGATACGCAGTATTTT

clone size: few
J gene: TRBJ1-2
V gene: TRBV27
D gene: TRBD1
CDR3 protein: CASSFGQDYGYTF
CDR3 DNA: TGTGCCAGCAGTTTTGGACAGGACTATGGCTACACCTTC

clone size: few
J gene: TRBJ2-1
V gene: TRBV27
D gene: TRBD2
CDR3 protein: CASSLVAGGREQFF
CDR3 DNA: TGTGCCAGCAGTTTGGTAGCGGGAGGGCGGGAGCAGTTCTTC

clone size: few
J gene: TRBJ2-3
V gene: TRBV3-1
D gene: TRBD2
CDR3 protein: CASSQARGLAGIGTQYF
CDR3 DNA: TGTGCCAGCAGCCAAGCAAGAGGACTAGCGGGTATAGGTACGCAGTATTTT

clone size: .
J gene: TRBJ1-1
V gene: TRBV7-6
D gene: .
CDR3 protein: CASSLALGSTEAFF
CDR3 DNA: TGTGCCAGCAGCTTAGCGCTCGGTTCCACTGAAGCTTTCTTT

clone size: few
J gene: TRBJ2-7
V gene: TRBV10-3
D gene: .
CDR3 protein: CAISERQDPYEQYF
CDR3 DNA: TGTGCCATCAGTGAGAGACAGGACCCCTACGAGCAGTACTTC

clone size: .
J gene: TRBJ2-5
V gene: TRBV7-9
D gene: .
CDR3 protein: CASSPPTASMGTQYF
CDR3 DNA: TGTGCCAGCAGCCCTCCTACGGCCTCAATGGGGACCCAGTACTTC

clone size: .
J gene: TRBJ2-1
V gene: TRBV5-1
D gene: .
CDR3 protein: CASSLSGTYNEQFF
CDR3 DNA: TGCGCCAGCAGCTTAAGCGGTACCTACAATGAGCAGTTCTTC

clone size: few
J gene: TRBJ2-2
V gene: TRBV7-9
D gene: .
CDR3 protein: CASSPFGGSGELFF
CDR3 DNA: TGTGCCAGCAGCCCCTTCGGGGGATCCGGGGAGCTGTTTTTT

clone size: .
J gene: TRBJ1-2
V gene: TRBV29-1
D gene: .
CDR3 protein: CSVGPFTTTNYGYTF
CDR3 DNA: TGCAGCGTTGGCCCGTTTACGACGACTAACTATGGCTACACCTTC

clone size: .
J gene: TRBJ1-1
V gene: TRBV7-2
D gene: .
CDR3 protein: CASSLAVGQVSFF
CDR3 DNA: TGTGCCAGCAGCTTAGCGGTGGGGCAGGTTTCTTTCTTT

clone size: few
J gene: TRBJ2-1
V gene: TRBV29-1
D gene: TRBD2
CDR3 protein: CSVERLAVNEQFF
CDR3 DNA: TGCAGCGTTGAACGACTAGCGGTCAATGAGCAGTTCTTC

clone size: .
J gene: TRBJ2-7
V gene: TRBV18
D gene: .
CDR3 protein: CASSPPEGNGIEQYF
CDR3 DNA: TGTGCCAGCTCACCTCCCGAAGGGAATGGGATCGAGCAGTACTTC

clone size: few
J gene: TRBJ1-6
V gene: TRBV7-9
D gene: .
CDR3 protein: CASSLYGSTSPLHF
CDR3 DNA: TGTGCCAGCAGCTTATATGGGTCTACTTCACCCCTCCACTTT

clone size: .
J gene: TRBJ2-1
V gene: TRBV3-1
D gene: TRBD2
CDR3 protein: CASSQETSGRAGVNNEQFF
CDR3 DNA: TGTGCCAGCAGCCAAGAGACTAGCGGGAGGGCGGGGGTTAACAATGAGCAGTTCTTC

clone size: few
J gene: TRBJ2-2
V gene: TRBV7-3
D gene: .
CDR3 protein: CASSLKRRTGELFF
CDR3 DNA: TGTGCCAGCAGCTTAAAACGGCGGACCGGGGAGCTGTTTTTT

clone size: .
J gene: TRBJ1-1
V gene: TRBV5-1
D gene: .
CDR3 protein: CASSLYRGLDTEAFF
CDR3 DNA: TGCGCCAGCAGCTTATATCGGGGGCTCGACACTGAAGCTTTCTTT

clone size: .
J gene: TRBJ2-7
V gene: TRBV20-1
D gene: .
CDR3 protein: CSARDPAKLTYEQYF
CDR3 DNA: TGCAGTGCTAGAGATCCAGCCAAGCTAACCTACGAGCAGTACTTC

clone size: .
J gene: TRBJ2-6
V gene: TRBV3-1
D gene: .
CDR3 protein: CASSAYVGANVLTF
CDR3 DNA: TGTGCCAGCAGCGCTTACGTTGGGGCCAACGTCCTGACTTTC

clone size: few
J gene: TRBJ1-2
V gene: TRBV12-3/TRBV12-4
D gene: .
CDR3 protein: CASSLALGRDYGYTF
CDR3 DNA: TGTGCCAGCAGTTTAGCGCTCGGGAGGGATTATGGCTACACCTTC

clone size: few
J gene: TRBJ2-7
V gene: TRBV5-1
D gene: TRBD1
CDR3 protein: CASSLDRGSSYEQYF
CDR3 DNA: TGCGCCAGCAGCTTGGACAGGGGATCGTCCTACGAGCAGTACTTC

clone size: .
J gene: TRBJ1-1
V gene: TRBV11-2
D gene: TRBD1
CDR3 protein: CASSTRTGVTEAFF
CDR3 DNA: TGTGCCAGCAGCACACGGACAGGGGTCACTGAAGCTTTCTTT